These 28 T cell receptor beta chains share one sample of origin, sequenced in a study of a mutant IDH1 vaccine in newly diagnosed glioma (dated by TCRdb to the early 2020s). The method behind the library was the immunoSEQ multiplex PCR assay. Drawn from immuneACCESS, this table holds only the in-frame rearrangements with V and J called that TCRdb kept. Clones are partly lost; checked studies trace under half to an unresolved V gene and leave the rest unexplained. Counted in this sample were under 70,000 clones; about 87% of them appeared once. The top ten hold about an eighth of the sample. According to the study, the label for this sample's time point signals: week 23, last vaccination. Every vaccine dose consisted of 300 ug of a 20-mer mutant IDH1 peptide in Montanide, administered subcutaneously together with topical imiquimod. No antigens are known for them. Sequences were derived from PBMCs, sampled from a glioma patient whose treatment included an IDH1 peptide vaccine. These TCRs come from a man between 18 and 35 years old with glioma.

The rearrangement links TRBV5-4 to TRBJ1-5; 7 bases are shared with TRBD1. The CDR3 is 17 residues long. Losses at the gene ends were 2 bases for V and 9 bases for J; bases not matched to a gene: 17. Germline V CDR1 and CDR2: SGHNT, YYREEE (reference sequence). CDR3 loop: CASSFNRRDSQGGPQHF. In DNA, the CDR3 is TGTGCCAGCAGCTTCAATCGCCGGGACAGTCAGGGAGGGCCCCAGCATTTT.

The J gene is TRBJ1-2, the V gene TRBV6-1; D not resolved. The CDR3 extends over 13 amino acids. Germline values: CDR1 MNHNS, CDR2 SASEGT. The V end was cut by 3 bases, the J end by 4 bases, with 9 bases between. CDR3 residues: CASSETEFYGYTF. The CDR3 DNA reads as TGTGCCAGCAGTGAGACGGAATTCTATGGCTACACCTTC.

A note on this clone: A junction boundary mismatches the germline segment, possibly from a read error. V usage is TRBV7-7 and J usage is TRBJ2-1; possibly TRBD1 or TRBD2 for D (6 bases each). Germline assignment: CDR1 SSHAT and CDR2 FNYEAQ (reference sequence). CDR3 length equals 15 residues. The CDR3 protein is CASSLGGPSYNEQFF. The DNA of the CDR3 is TGTGCTAGCAGCTTAGGGGGGCCGTCCTACAATGAGCAGTTCTTC.

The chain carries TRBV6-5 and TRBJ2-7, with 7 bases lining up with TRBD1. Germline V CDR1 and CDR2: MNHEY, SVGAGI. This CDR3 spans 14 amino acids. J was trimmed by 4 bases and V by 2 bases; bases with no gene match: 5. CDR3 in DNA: TGTGCCAGCAGTTACGGGACAGTAGGGTACGAGCAGTACTTC. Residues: CASSYGTVGYEQYF.

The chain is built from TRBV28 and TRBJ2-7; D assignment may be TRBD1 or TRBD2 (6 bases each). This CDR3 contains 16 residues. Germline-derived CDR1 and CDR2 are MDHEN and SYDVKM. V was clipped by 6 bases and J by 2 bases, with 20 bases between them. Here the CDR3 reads CASSFTPGDLTYEQYF. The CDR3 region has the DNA TGTGCCAGCAGCTTTACCCCAGGGGACTTGACCTACGAGCAGTACTTC.

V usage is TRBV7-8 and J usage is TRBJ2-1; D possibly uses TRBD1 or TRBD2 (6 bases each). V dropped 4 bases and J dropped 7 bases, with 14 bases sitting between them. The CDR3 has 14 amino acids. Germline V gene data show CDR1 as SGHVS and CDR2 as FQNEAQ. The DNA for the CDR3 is TGTGCCAGCAGCTCGAACAGGGCGGGAAATGAGCAGTTCTTC. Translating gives CASSSNRAGNEQFF.

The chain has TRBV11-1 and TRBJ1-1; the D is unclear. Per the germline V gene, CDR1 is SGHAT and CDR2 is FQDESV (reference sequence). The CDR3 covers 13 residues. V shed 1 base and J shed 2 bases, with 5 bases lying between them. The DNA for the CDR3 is TGTGCCAGCAGCTTAGTTAGAAACACTGAAGCTTTCTTT. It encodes CASSLVRNTEAFF.

The CDR3 loop is CASSFGQIVWEQYF. The DNA for the CDR3 is TGCGCCAGCAGCTTCGGTCAGATCGTCTGGGAGCAGTACTTC. The chain is built from TRBV5-1 and TRBJ2-7, with D unresolved. This CDR3 is 14 amino acids long. V lost 2 bases to trimming and J lost 7 bases, with 16 bases between them. Germline V lookup: CDR1 SGHRS, CDR2 YFSETQ.

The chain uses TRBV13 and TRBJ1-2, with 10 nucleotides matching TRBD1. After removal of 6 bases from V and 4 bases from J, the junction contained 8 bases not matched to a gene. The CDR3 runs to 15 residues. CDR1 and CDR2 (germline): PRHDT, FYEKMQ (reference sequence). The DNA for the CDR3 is TGTGCCAGCAGACGACCGGGACAGGGGACCTATGGCTACACCTTC. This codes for CASRRPGQGTYGYTF. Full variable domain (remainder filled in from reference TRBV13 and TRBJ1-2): AAGVIQSPRHLIKEKRETATLKCYPIPRHDTVYWYQQGPGQDPQFLISFYEKMQSDKGSIPDRFSAQQFSDYHSELNMSSLELGDSALYFCASRRPGQGTYGYTFGSGTRLTVV.

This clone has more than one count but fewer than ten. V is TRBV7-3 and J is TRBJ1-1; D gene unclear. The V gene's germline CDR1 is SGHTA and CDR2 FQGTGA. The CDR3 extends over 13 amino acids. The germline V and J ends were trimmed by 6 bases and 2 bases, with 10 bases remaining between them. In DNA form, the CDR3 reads TGTGCCAGCAGGGTAGGGCCCAACACTGAAGCTTTCTTT. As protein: CASRVGPNTEAFF.

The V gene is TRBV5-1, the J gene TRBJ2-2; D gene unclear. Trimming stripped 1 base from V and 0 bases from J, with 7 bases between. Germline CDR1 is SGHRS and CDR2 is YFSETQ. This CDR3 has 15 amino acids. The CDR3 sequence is CASSLTQTNTGELFF. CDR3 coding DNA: TGCGCCAGCAGCTTGACCCAAACGAACACCGGGGAGCTGTTTTTT.

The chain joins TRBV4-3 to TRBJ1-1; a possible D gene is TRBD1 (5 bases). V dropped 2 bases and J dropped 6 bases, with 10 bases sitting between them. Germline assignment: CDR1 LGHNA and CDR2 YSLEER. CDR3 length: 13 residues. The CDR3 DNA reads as TGCGCCAGCAGCCAATACAGGTACTCTGAAGCTTTCTTT. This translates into CASSQYRYSEAFF.

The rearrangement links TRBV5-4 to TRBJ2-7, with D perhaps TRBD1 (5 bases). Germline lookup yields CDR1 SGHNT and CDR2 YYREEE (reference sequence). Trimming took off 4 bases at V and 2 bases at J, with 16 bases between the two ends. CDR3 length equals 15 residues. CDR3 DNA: TGTGCCAGCAGCAAAAGCTCAGGGTCCCCCTACGAGCAGTACTTC. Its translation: CASSKSSGSPYEQYF.

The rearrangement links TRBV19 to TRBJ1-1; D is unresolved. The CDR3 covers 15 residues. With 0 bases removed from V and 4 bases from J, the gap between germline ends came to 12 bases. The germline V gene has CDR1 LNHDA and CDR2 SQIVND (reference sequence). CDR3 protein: CASSIESRGSTEAFF. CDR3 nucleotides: TGTGCCAGTAGTATAGAATCGCGGGGAAGCACTGAAGCTTTCTTT.

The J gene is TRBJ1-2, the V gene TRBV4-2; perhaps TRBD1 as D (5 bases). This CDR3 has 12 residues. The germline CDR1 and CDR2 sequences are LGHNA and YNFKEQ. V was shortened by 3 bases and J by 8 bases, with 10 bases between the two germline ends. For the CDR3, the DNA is TGTGCCAGCAGCCAGGGGCTTGAGGGCTACACCTTC. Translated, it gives CASSQGLEGYTF.

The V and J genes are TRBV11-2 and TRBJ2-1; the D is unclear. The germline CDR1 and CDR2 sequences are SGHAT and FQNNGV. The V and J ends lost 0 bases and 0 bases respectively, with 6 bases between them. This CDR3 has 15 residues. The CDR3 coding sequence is TGTGCCAGCAGCTTAGAGTCTAGCTCCTACAATGAGCAGTTCTTC. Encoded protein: CASSLESSSYNEQFF. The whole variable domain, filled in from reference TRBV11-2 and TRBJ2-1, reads EAGVAQSPRYKIIEKRQSVAFWCNPISGHATLYWYQQILGQGPKLLIQFQNNGVVDDSQLPKDRFSAERLKGVDSTLKIQPAKLEDSAVYLCASSLESSSYNEQFFGPGTRLTVL.

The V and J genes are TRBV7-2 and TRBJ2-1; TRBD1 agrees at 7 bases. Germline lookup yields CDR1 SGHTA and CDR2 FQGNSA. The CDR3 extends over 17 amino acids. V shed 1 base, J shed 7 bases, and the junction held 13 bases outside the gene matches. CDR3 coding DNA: TGTGCCAGCAGCTTAGGCGGGTCGACAGGGCGGAGGAATGAGCAGTTCTTC. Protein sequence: CASSLGGSTGRRNEQFF.

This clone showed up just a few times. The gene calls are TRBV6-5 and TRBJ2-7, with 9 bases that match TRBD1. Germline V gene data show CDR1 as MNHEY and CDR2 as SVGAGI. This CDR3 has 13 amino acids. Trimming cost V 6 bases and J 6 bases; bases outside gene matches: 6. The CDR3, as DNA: TGTGCCAGCAGGACACAGGGGGCAGGCGAGCAGTACTTC. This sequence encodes CASRTQGAGEQYF.

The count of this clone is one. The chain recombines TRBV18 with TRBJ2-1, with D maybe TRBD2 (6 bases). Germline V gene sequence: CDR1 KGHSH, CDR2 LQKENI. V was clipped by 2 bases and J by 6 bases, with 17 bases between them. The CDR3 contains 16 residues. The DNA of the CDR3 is TGTGCCAGCTCACCAGCCCCGGGACTTGGTAGCAATGAGCAGTTCTTC. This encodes CASSPAPGLGSNEQFF.

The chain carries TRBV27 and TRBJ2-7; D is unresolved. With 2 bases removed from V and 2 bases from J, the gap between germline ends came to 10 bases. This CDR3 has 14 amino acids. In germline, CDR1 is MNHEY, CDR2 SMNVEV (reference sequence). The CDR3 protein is CASSLLRQPYEQYF. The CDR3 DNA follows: TGTGCCAGCAGTTTACTACGCCAGCCCTACGAGCAGTACTTC.

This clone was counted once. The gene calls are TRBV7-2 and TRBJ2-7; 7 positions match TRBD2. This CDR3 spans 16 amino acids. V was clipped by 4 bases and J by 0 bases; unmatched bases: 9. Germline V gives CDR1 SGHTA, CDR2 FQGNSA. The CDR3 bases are TGTGCCAGCAGCTCGAATAGCGGGCGACACTCCTACGAGCAGTACTTC. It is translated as CASSSNSGRHSYEQYF. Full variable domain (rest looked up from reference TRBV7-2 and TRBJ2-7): GAGVSQSPSNKVTEKGKDVELRCDPISGHTALYWYRQSLGQGLEFLIYFQGNSAPDKSGLPSDRFSAERTGGSVSTLTIQRTQQEDSAVYLCASSSNSGRHSYEQYFGPGTRLTVT.

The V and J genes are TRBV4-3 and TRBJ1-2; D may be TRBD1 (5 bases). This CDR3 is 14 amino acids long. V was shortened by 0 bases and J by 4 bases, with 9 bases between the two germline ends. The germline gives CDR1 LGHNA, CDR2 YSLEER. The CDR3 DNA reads TGCGCCAGCAGCCAAGATTGGGGCCCCTATGGCTACACCTTC. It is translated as CASSQDWGPYGYTF.

Here the CDR3 reads CASSSLLAGPSTDTQYF. The CDR3 DNA sequence: TGTGCCAGCAGCTCTCTCCTAGCGGGACCTAGCACAGATACGCAGTATTTT. The V gene is TRBV7-9, the J gene TRBJ2-3; 9 bases align to TRBD2. The CDR3 consists of 17 residues. Germline V gene sequence: CDR1 SEHNR, CDR2 FQNEAQ (reference sequence). V gave up 4 bases and J gave up 0 bases; unmatched junction bases: 8.

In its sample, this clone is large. The chain's CDR3 is CASSKGPGGTEAFF. In DNA form, the CDR3 reads TGTGCCAGCAGCAAAGGGCCAGGAGGCACTGAAGCTTTCTTT. The chain is built from TRBV21-1 and TRBJ1-1. TRBV21-1 is labeled a pseudogene. The length of the CDR3 is 14 residues.

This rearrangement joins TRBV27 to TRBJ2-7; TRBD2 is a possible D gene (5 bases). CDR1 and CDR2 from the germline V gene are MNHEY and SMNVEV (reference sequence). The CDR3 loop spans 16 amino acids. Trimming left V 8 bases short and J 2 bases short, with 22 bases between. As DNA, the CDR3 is TGTGCCAGCGGTACTGAGGGTTGGGCGGGCCCCTACGAGCAGTACTTC. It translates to CASGTEGWAGPYEQYF.

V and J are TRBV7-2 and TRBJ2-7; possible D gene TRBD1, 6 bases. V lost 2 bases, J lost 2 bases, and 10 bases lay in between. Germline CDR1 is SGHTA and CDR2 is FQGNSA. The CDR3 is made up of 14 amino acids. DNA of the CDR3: TGTGCCAGCAGCTTAAGGGGGTCTACCTACGAGCAGTACTTC. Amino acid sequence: CASSLRGSTYEQYF.

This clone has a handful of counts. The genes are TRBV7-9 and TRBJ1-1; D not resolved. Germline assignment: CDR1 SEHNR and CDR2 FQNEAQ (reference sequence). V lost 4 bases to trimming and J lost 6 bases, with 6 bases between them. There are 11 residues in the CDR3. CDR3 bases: TGTGCCAGCAGCTCAATTGCTGAAGCTTTCTTT. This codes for CASSSIAEAFF. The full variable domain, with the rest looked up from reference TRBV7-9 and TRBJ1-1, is DTGVSQNPRHKITKRGQNVTFRCDPISEHNRLYWYRQTLGQGPEFLTYFQNEAQLEKSRLLSDRFSAERPKGSFSTLEIQRTEQGDSAMYLCASSSIAEAFFGQGTRLTVV.

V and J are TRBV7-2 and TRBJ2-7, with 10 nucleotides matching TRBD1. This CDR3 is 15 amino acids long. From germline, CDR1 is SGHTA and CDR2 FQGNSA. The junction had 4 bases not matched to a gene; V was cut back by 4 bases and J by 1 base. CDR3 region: CASSSGQGSSYEQYF. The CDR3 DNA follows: TGTGCCAGCAGCTCGGGACAGGGGTCTTCCTACGAGCAGTACTTC.